Here is one T cell receptor (beta chain) with its context. The antigen is unknown. CDR1 SGHKS and CDR2 YYEKEE come from the germline V gene (reference sequence). The CDR3 is 16 residues long. With 5 bases clipped from V and 7 bases from J, the junction kept 13 bases outside the gene matches. Primers included in the PCR were 60 Vbeta and 13 Jbeta primers. Profiling relied on immunoSEQ multiplex PCR, and the TCRdb table lists in-frame clones only, not all of them. Altogether more than 100,000 clones are present, roughly 80% being singletons, with the ten largest covering less than 4%. These data originate in a study of cytomegalovirus exposure and HLA in healthy donors. Study-level results: Several V segments, TRBV6-2 and TRBV6-3 among them, could not be told apart and were dropped. In a later analysis, across HLA loci, associated TCR counts were highest for DRB1, lowest for HLA-C. In a later analysis, TCR beta V- and J-gene trimming showed a link to a missense DCLRE1C variant.

The donors (healthy individuals) were bone marrow donors. Sequencing used PBMCs. The receptor's source is a young woman in good health and CMV-seropositive. The chain uses TRBV5-5 and TRBJ2-1, with 9 bases matching TRBD2. The CDR3 sequence: CASSVISGGFVNEQFF. CDR3 nucleotide sequence: TGTGCCAGCAGTGTAATAAGCGGGGGGTTCGTAAATGAGCAGTTCTTC.